The 5 T cell receptor beta chains below were found in one sample sequenced in a study of shared clonotypes between healthy human individuals. The method was immunoSEQ multiplex PCR; TCRdb's version includes in-frame clones alone and lacks a portion of them. The sample consists of about 2.2 million clones, around 93% of them appearing once. Naive CD8 cells, CD45RO-negative and positively selected for CCR7, excluded terminally differentiated effector memory CD45RA+ cells. Sequenced sample: naive CD8+ T cells from PBMCs. These receptors originate from a man younger than 35 in good health. Some clones in this sample may be carry-over from other donors' samples.

The CDR3 reads CASSPGLAGSTYEQYF. The CDR3 DNA follows: TGTGCCAGCAGCCCGGGACTAGCGGGTTCCACCTACGAGCAGTACTTC. The V and J genes are TRBV7-9 and TRBJ2-5, with 12 bases lining up with TRBD2. With the DNA end fitting TRBJ2-7 better, the J assignment may be wrong. The germline V gene encodes CDR1 SEHNR and CDR2 FQNEAQ (reference sequence). This CDR3 comprises 16 residues.

The rearrangement links TRBV7-9 to TRBJ2-1; a weak D match, TRBD2 (5 bases). This CDR3 contains 14 residues. The germline V gene encodes CDR1 SEHNR and CDR2 FQNEAQ (reference sequence). V lost 2 bases and J lost 6, with 11 bases in between. The CDR3 DNA reads as TGTGCCAGCAGCTTATGGCTAGCCTTCAATGAGCAGTTCTTC. Residues: CASSLWLAFNEQFF.

The chain recombines TRBV6-1 with TRBJ2-3; D uncertain. This CDR3 comprises 15 residues. Germline CDR1 and CDR2: MNHNS and SASEGT. Trimming pared 2 bases from V and 1 base from J, leaving 10 bases between. CDR3 sequence: CASSEKVGGTDTQYF. CDR3 in DNA: TGTGCCAGCAGTGAAAAAGTGGGTGGCACAGATACGCAGTATTTT.

The chain has TRBV19 and TRBJ1-1; 8 nucleotides align to TRBD1. The CDR3 spans 15 residues. With V trimmed by 5 bases and J by 4 bases, 9 bases remained unmatched. From germline, CDR1 is LNHDA and CDR2 SQIVND (reference sequence). This CDR3 reads CASSSGRGPGTEAFF. The CDR3 DNA reads as TGTGCCAGTAGTTCGGGCAGGGGGCCGGGCACTGAAGCTTTCTTT.

The V gene is TRBV27, the J gene TRBJ2-7; 7 nucleotides align to TRBD2. Germline CDR1 reads MNHEY; CDR2 reads SMNVEV (reference sequence). This CDR3 has 14 amino acids. J gave up 5 bases and V 1 base, and 5 bases lay outside the gene matches. The CDR3 loop is CASSLFAGVDEQYF. The CDR3 bases are TGTGCCAGCAGTTTATTTGCGGGAGTCGACGAGCAGTACTTC.